This T cell receptor beta chain was sequenced for a study of blood T cell repertoires in COVID-19 (dated by TCRdb to 2018 to 2021). As for the study more broadly: Collaborator samples came from the United States, Italy and Spain and covered acute and convalescent phases of COVID-19. Deeply sampled blood TCRbeta repertoires from subjects exposed to, actively infected with, or recovered from COVID-19 were included in the dataset. Nearly every sample came with metadata listing a de-identified subject ID, COVID-19 status, age in years and sex. Samples came from the ongoing ImmuneRACE study (first 160 participants) plus 1,254 subjects from 6 global collaborators. The material from the prospective study consisted of cDNA or gDNA derived from T cells, B-cell-depleted T cells, or PBMCs. The repertoires were made available in a free public database intended to serve as a resource for research on the immune response to SARS-CoV-2. Where available, HLA class I and class II types were obtained from metadata supplied by the sample provider rather than from assay-based typing. The study at large found these results: Clinical and demographic metadata were provided uncurated, with the amount varying by source and participant.

The collaborating institutions used their own protocols to collect whole blood in K2EDTA tubes. For TCRbeta analysis, collaborator samples were shipped as frozen whole blood, as isolated PBMCs, or as DNA extracted from either sample type. This clone was counted a few times. It lacks a known antigen. No base quality values were provided; no much bigger clone lies one nucleotide off. TCRbeta CDR3 regions were amplified from genomic DNA by means of the immunoSEQ Assay, a bias-controlled multiplex PCR. The authors' pipeline ran thus. Within the assay, amplification of reference gene primers was used to estimate how many nucleated cells each sample contained. To quantify the absolute abundance of each unique TCRbeta CDR3 rearrangement, sequence reads were collapsed and filtered. For each sample, productive Simpson clonality was calculated as the square root of Simpson's diversity index over productive rearrangements. What TCRdb holds here is the immuneACCESS table cut down to in-frame rearrangements. Part of the clones is not present; checked against another copy, under half of the missing clones reflect an unresolved V gene, and the others are unexplained. The V and J calls and the clone size are those of that table, but D and trimming were determined from the DNA. In all, the sample holds some 220,000 clones, and approximately 80% of those were seen once. About 10% of the sample comes from the top ten.

The clonotype originates from a man between 50 and 59 years old with active or convalescent COVID-19. The sample comprised peripheral blood.

The DNA is TGCACCAGCAGCCGAAAGACAGGGGGCTATGGCTACACCTTC. Protein translation: CTSSRKTGGYGYTF. Here the chain combines TRBV1 and TRBJ1-2; the DNA was not used to check the table's D call, TRBD1. TRBV1 is listed as a pseudogene. From cysteine to phenylalanine, the CDR3 is 14 amino acids long. Left in the record is the CDR3 DNA by itself, 42 bases read in frame from the first base.